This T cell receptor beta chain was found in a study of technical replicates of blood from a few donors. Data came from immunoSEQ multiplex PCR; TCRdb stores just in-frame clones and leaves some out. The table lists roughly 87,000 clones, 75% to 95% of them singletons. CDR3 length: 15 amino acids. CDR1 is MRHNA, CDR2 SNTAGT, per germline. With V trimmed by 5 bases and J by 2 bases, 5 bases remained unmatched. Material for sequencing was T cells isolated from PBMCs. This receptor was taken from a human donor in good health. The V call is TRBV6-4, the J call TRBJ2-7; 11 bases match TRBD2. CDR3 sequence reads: CASSRGLAGAYEQYF. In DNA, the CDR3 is TGTGCCAGCAGTAGAGGACTAGCGGGTGCCTACGAGCAGTACTTC.